Shown below are 23 T cell receptor beta chains from a single sample sequenced in a study of cytomegalovirus exposure and HLA in healthy donors. Primers: 60 Vbeta forward and 13 Jbeta reverse. Generated by immunoSEQ multiplex PCR, the TCRdb table keeps only in-frame clones and is missing some. The table includes around 210,000 clones, 65% to 85% detected once. What was sequenced was PBMCs. These receptors were taken from a woman aged 25 to 45 in good health and CMV-seronegative.

The V call is TRBV7-8, the J call TRBJ1-5; D unresolved. The V end was cut by 0 bases, the J end by 7 bases, with 10 bases between. Germline CDR1 and CDR2: SGHVS and FQNEAQ. The CDR3 contains 14 residues. The CDR3 DNA is TGTGCCAGCAGCTTAGCTTTGGCCAGGCAGCCCCAGCATTTT. Encoded protein: CASSLALARQPQHF.

This clone was counted once. V and J are TRBV2 and TRBJ2-2, with D perhaps TRBD2 (6 bases). The CDR3 consists of 16 residues. Germline CDR1 SNHLY, CDR2 FYNNEI. Trimming left V 1 base short and J 2 bases short, with 11 bases between. This CDR3 is CASSEVGGINTGELFF. In DNA form, the CDR3 reads TGTGCCAGCAGTGAAGTAGGCGGGATCAACACCGGGGAGCTGTTTTTT.

The V and J genes are TRBV6-5 and TRBJ2-2; D may be TRBD1 (5 bases). The CDR3 spans 14 residues. The germline V and J ends were trimmed by 6 bases and 2 bases, with 10 bases remaining between them. The V gene's germline CDR1 is MNHEY and CDR2 SVGAGI. In nucleotides, the CDR3 is TGTGCCAGCAGAAGTGGACACAACACCGGGGAGCTGTTTTTT. It yields the protein CASRSGHNTGELFF.

The chain is built from TRBV2 and TRBJ2-1; 9 nucleotides align to TRBD1. Germline loops: CDR1 SNHLY, CDR2 FYNNEI. There are 14 residues in the CDR3. J gave up 4 bases and V 8 bases, and 6 bases lay outside the gene matches. CDR3 bases: TGTGCCAGCGGCCGGGACAGGGTTTACAATGAGCAGTTCTTC. This codes for CASGRDRVYNEQFF.

This chain uses TRBV2 with TRBJ1-2; 8 bases map to TRBD1. The CDR3 sequence is 14 residues long. With V trimmed by 6 bases and J by 5 bases, 8 bases remained unmatched. Germline-derived CDR1 and CDR2 are SNHLY and FYNNEI. The CDR3 bases are TGTGCCAGCAGACCGGGACAGGCGGGATATGGCTACACCTTC. Translated: CASRPGQAGYGYTF.

This chain connects TRBV5-6 to TRBJ2-7, with TRBD2 matching over 7 bases. Trimming cost V 5 bases and J 0 bases; bases outside gene matches: 11. This CDR3 contains 16 residues. Germline V gene sequence: CDR1 SGHDT, CDR2 YYEEEE. The CDR3 DNA follows: TGTGCCAGCAGACAAACTAGCGCCCGGAGCTCCTACGAGCAGTACTTC. Amino acid sequence: CASRQTSARSSYEQYF.

The table lists this clone with a few counts. This chain connects TRBV6-1 to TRBJ1-1, with D uncertain. Trimming cost V 2 bases and J 0 bases, with 7 bases left between them. There are 14 residues in the CDR3. Germline CDR1 reads MNHNS; CDR2 reads SASEGT. CDR3 sequence reads: CASSEYRLNTEAFF. The CDR3, as DNA: TGTGCCAGCAGTGAATACAGATTGAACACTGAAGCTTTCTTT.

The chain is built from TRBV14 and TRBJ2-7; 7 bases agree with TRBD1. The V and J ends lost 4 bases and 6 bases, in that order; junction bases with no gene match: 12. Germline V CDR1 and CDR2: SGHDN, FVKESK. This CDR3 has 15 residues. The CDR3 nucleotides are TGTGCCAGCAGCCCTATCGACAGGGCAGGGGCCGAGCAGTACTTC. Its protein is CASSPIDRAGAEQYF.

This chain connects TRBV9 to TRBJ2-2, with 9 bases that match TRBD2. Germline values: CDR1 SGDLS, CDR2 YYNGEE. The CDR3 is 17 residues long. Losses at the gene ends were 0 bases for V and 6 bases for J; bases not matched to a gene: 9. The CDR3: CASSVERRGRAPGELFF. CDR3 in DNA: TGTGCCAGCAGCGTAGAACGGCGCGGGAGGGCCCCCGGGGAGCTGTTTTTT.

CDR3 sequence (DNA): TGTGCCAGTAGTACCCGACAGGACGGAGGGGAGCTGTTTTTT. Translated, it gives CASSTRQDGGELFF. The chain joins TRBV19 to TRBJ2-2, with a possible D match to TRBD1 (6 bases). Germline values: CDR1 LNHDA, CDR2 SQIVND (reference sequence). The V and J ends lost 4 bases and 8 bases respectively, with 14 bases between them. This CDR3 has 14 residues.

On this clone itself: Other DNA variants within this sample encode the same CDR3. V usage is TRBV19 and J usage is TRBJ1-2; D uncertain. The ends were cut back, 2 bases at V and 2 bases at J, with 6 bases in the middle. Germline CDR1 LNHDA, CDR2 SQIVND (reference sequence). The CDR3 contains 13 residues. Written as DNA, the CDR3 is TGTGCCAGTAGTATACCACAAAACTATGGCTACACCTTC. Protein product: CASSIPQNYGYTF. The variable domain in full, completed from reference TRBV19 and TRBJ1-2, reads DGGITQSPKYLFRKEGQNVTLSCEQNLNHDAMYWYRQDPGQGLRLIYYSQIVNDFQKGDIAEGYSVSREKKESFPLTVTSAQKNPTAFYLCASSIPQNYGYTFGSGTRLTVV.

V and J are TRBV28 and TRBJ2-2; D remains unclear. The CDR3 is made up of 12 amino acids. The V gene's germline CDR1 is MDHEN and CDR2 SYDVKM. V dropped 4 bases and J dropped 7 bases, with 7 bases sitting between them. CDR3 sequence reads: CASSWSYGELFF. The CDR3 DNA is TGTGCCAGCAGTTGGAGTTACGGGGAGCTGTTTTTT.

The rearrangement links TRBV5-6 to TRBJ2-2, with D perhaps TRBD2 (5 bases). The V gene's germline CDR1 is SGHDT and CDR2 YYEEEE. The CDR3 is made up of 15 amino acids. V was trimmed by 0 bases and J by 4 bases, leaving 10 bases between them. In DNA, the CDR3 is TGTGCCAGCAGCTTGGGAGGGTGGATCACCGGGGAGCTGTTTTTT. It is translated as CASSLGGWITGELFF.

The J gene is TRBJ2-2, the V gene TRBV5-1; D not resolved. The ends were cut back, 0 bases at V and 0 bases at J, with 3 bases in the middle. CDR1 is SGHRS and CDR2 is YFSETQ in the germline V gene. CDR3 length: 14 amino acids. The CDR3 DNA reads as TGCGCCAGCAGCTTGGTAGCGAACACCGGGGAGCTGTTTTTT. It translates to CASSLVANTGELFF.

The rearrangement uses TRBV6-6 and TRBJ1-3, with D unclear. Deletions cut 5 bases from V and 0 bases from J, with 5 bases between. This CDR3 contains 13 residues. CDR1 and CDR2 from the germline V gene are MNHNY and SVGAGI (reference sequence). CDR3 DNA: TGTGCCAGCAGTACGAGCTCTGGAAACACCATATATTTT. Its protein is CASSTSSGNTIYF.

This rearrangement joins TRBV7-9 to TRBJ2-3; 13 nucleotides match TRBD2. This CDR3 region has 17 residues. CDR1 and CDR2 (germline): SEHNR, FQNEAQ (reference sequence). J was trimmed by 2 bases and V by 7 bases; bases with no gene match: 9. The CDR3 here is CASKETSGGPTTDTQYF. CDR3 sequence (DNA): TGTGCCAGCAAAGAGACTAGCGGGGGGCCTACCACAGATACGCAGTATTTT.

Note on this clone: Germline is not matched at one junction end, which may reflect a read error. The rearrangement uses TRBV28 and TRBJ1-2; 10 nucleotides match TRBD1. The CDR3 runs to 17 residues. Per the germline V gene, CDR1 is MDHEN and CDR2 is SYDVKM. The CDR3 sequence: CASSLIPGTGANYGYPF. The CDR3 coding sequence is TGTGCCAGCAGTTTAATACCCGGGACAGGGGCGAACTATGGCTACCCCTTC.

V usage is TRBV18 and J usage is TRBJ2-2, with 12 bases identical to TRBD1. The germline V gene encodes CDR1 KGHSH and CDR2 LQKENI. The CDR3 contains 15 residues. Germline trimming cut 6 bases from V and 4 bases from J; bases unmatched to any gene: 3. The DNA of the CDR3 is TGTGCCAGCTCCTCGGGACAGGGGGCCACCGGGGAGCTGTTTTTT. As protein: CASSSGQGATGELFF.

V is TRBV19 and J is TRBJ1-5; no clear D. Germline V CDR1 and CDR2: LNHDA, SQIVND (reference sequence). V gave up 6 bases and J gave up 6 bases, with 12 bases separating them. The CDR3 covers 13 residues. CDR3 DNA sequence: TGTGCCAGTAGCCCCCCCCGGGGTCAGCCCCAGCATTTT. Translated, it gives CASSPPRGQPQHF.

The rearrangement joins TRBV7-9 to TRBJ2-7; D unresolved. V was clipped by 5 bases and J by 1 base, with 6 bases between them. The CDR3 has 12 amino acids. CDR1 is SEHNR and CDR2 is FQNEAQ in the germline V gene (reference sequence). The CDR3 region is CASSERSYEQYF. The CDR3 DNA is TGTGCCAGCAGCGAGAGATCCTACGAGCAGTACTTC.

This sequence joins TRBV30 and TRBJ1-2; TRBD1 might be the D (5 bases). Germline V gene lookup returns CDR1 GTSNPN and CDR2 SVGIG (reference sequence). The germline V and J ends were trimmed by 3 bases and 3 bases, with 11 bases remaining between them. The CDR3 runs to 13 residues. CDR3 DNA sequence: TGTGCCTGGAGCCAACAGGCTTACTATGGCTACACCTTC. Residues: CAWSQQAYYGYTF. Drawing the rest from reference TRBV30 and TRBJ1-2, the complete variable domain is SQTIHQWPATLVQPVGSPLSLECTVEGTSNPNLYWYRQAAGRGLQLLFYSVGIGQISSEVPQNLSASRPQDRQFILSSKKLLLSDSGFYLCAWSQQAYYGYTFGSGTRLTVV.

This rearrangement joins TRBV5-1 to TRBJ2-7, with 8 bases identical to TRBD2. CDR3 length: 18 residues. The V gene's germline CDR1 is SGHRS and CDR2 YFSETQ. After removal of 2 bases from V and 3 bases from J, the junction contained 16 bases not matched to a gene. Here the CDR3 reads CASSLVPDRGGPLYEQYF. CDR3 bases: TGCGCCAGCAGCTTAGTTCCAGATCGGGGGGGCCCTCTCTACGAGCAGTACTTC.

The V gene is TRBV30, the J gene TRBJ1-5, with D hard to call. With 6 bases removed from V and 0 bases from J, the gap between germline ends came to 18 bases. Germline values: CDR1 GTSNPN, CDR2 SVGIG (reference sequence). This CDR3 is built from 16 residues. The CDR3 is CACSWARRGSNQPQHF. In DNA, the CDR3 is TGTGCCTGTAGCTGGGCACGTCGGGGTAGCAATCAGCCCCAGCATTTT.